This T cell receptor beta chain is drawn from a study of early T cells in non-severe SARS-CoV-2 infection. Background on the study: The sequenced material was bulk RNA from unsorted whole blood, and its chains were unpaired. Study-wide findings and caveats: Matching with VDJdb favored anti-spike CD8 responses (missing private and CD4 specificities).

Individual cDNA molecules received unique molecular identifiers. Using its own MiXCR run on the 5' RACE reads, TCRdb lists one record per CDR3 protein. This sample has 55,000 to 70,000 distinct CDR3 sequences, with 5.6% found just once. This clonotype was counted many times. What it recognizes is unknown. CDR3 length equals 15 residues. Germline CDR1 is SGHTA and CDR2 is FQGNSA. V lost 3 bases, J lost 6 bases, and 16 bases lay in between. The receptor was isolated from an adult who was a healthcare worker with PCR-confirmed SARS-CoV-2 infection or an uninfected control (not recorded which). V gene TRBV7-2 combines with J gene TRBJ2-3; D is possibly TRBD2 (5 bases). Sequenced input: whole blood. In nucleotides, the CDR3 is TGTGCCAGCAGCTTTGGAAGCGGCTACCAGGATACGCAGTATTTT. This encodes CASSFGSGYQDTQYF.